This TCR beta chain was retrieved from a study of cytomegalovirus exposure and HLA in healthy donors. Background on the study: An early release of data contained about 85 million unique TCRs, which came from HLA-typed donors. Study observations and caveats: In a later analysis, the majority of CMV-associated beta chains seemingly showed HLA restriction.

PCR primers comprised 60 Vbeta and 13 Jbeta primers. Produced via immunoSEQ multiplex PCR; TCRdb's table is partial and in-frame only. The profile shows under 150,000 clones, 60% to 80% of them singletons. The sample holds a few counts of this clone. Its antigen is unknown. The CDR3 has 13 residues. Germline lookup yields CDR1 SGHRS and CDR2 YFSETQ. The junction had 6 bases not matched to a gene; V was cut back by 0 bases and J by 10 bases. The sample comprised PBMCs. This clonotype was obtained from a woman aged 60-75 years in good health and CMV-seropositive. The V call is TRBV5-1, the J call TRBJ1-1; 7 bases are a match to TRBD1. This chain's CDR3 is CASSLGMAGGAFF. The DNA for the CDR3 is TGCGCCAGCAGCTTGGGGATGGCAGGGGGAGCTTTCTTT.